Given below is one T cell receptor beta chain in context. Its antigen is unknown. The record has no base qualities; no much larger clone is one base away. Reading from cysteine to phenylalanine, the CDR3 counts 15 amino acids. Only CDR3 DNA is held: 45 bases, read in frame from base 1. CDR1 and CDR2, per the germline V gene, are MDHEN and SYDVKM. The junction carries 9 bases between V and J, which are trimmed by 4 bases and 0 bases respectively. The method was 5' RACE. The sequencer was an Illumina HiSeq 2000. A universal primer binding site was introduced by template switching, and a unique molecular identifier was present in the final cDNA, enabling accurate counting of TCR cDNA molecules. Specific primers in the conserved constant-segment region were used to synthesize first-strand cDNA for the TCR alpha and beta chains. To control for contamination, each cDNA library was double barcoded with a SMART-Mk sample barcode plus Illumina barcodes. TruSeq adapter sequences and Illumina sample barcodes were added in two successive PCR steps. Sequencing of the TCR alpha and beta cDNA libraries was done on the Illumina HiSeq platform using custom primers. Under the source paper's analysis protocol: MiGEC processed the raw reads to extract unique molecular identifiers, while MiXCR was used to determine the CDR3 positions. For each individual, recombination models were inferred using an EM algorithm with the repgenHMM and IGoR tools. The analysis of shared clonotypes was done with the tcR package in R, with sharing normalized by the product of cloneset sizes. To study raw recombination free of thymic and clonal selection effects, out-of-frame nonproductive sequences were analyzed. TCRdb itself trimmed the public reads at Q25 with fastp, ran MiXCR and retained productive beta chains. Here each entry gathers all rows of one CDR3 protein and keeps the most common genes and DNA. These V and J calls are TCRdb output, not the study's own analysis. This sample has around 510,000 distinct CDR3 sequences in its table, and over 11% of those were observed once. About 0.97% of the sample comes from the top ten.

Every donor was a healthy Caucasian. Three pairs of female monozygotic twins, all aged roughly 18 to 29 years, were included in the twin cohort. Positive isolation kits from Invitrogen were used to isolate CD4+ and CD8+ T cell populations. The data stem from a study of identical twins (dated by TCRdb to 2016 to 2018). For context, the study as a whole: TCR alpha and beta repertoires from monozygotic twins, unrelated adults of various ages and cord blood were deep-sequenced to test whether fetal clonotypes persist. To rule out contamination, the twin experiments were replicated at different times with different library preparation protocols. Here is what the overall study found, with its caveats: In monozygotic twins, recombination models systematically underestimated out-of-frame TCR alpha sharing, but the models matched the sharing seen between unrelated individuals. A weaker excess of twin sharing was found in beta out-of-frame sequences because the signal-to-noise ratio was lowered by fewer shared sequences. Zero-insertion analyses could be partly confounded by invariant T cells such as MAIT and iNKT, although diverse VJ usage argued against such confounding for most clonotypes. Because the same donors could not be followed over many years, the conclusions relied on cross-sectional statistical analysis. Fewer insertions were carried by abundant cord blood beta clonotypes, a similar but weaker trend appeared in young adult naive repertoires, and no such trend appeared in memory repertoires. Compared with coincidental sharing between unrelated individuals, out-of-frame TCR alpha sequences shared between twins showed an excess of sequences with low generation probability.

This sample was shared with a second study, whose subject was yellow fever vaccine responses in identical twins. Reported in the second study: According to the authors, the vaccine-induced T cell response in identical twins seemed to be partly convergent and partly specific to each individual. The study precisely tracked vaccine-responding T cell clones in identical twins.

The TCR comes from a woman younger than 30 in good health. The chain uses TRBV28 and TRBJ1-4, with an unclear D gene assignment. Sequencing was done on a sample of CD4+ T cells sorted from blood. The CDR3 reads CASSYRDATNEKLFF. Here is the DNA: TGTGCCAGCAGTTACCGGGATGCAACTAATGAAAAACTGTTTTTT.